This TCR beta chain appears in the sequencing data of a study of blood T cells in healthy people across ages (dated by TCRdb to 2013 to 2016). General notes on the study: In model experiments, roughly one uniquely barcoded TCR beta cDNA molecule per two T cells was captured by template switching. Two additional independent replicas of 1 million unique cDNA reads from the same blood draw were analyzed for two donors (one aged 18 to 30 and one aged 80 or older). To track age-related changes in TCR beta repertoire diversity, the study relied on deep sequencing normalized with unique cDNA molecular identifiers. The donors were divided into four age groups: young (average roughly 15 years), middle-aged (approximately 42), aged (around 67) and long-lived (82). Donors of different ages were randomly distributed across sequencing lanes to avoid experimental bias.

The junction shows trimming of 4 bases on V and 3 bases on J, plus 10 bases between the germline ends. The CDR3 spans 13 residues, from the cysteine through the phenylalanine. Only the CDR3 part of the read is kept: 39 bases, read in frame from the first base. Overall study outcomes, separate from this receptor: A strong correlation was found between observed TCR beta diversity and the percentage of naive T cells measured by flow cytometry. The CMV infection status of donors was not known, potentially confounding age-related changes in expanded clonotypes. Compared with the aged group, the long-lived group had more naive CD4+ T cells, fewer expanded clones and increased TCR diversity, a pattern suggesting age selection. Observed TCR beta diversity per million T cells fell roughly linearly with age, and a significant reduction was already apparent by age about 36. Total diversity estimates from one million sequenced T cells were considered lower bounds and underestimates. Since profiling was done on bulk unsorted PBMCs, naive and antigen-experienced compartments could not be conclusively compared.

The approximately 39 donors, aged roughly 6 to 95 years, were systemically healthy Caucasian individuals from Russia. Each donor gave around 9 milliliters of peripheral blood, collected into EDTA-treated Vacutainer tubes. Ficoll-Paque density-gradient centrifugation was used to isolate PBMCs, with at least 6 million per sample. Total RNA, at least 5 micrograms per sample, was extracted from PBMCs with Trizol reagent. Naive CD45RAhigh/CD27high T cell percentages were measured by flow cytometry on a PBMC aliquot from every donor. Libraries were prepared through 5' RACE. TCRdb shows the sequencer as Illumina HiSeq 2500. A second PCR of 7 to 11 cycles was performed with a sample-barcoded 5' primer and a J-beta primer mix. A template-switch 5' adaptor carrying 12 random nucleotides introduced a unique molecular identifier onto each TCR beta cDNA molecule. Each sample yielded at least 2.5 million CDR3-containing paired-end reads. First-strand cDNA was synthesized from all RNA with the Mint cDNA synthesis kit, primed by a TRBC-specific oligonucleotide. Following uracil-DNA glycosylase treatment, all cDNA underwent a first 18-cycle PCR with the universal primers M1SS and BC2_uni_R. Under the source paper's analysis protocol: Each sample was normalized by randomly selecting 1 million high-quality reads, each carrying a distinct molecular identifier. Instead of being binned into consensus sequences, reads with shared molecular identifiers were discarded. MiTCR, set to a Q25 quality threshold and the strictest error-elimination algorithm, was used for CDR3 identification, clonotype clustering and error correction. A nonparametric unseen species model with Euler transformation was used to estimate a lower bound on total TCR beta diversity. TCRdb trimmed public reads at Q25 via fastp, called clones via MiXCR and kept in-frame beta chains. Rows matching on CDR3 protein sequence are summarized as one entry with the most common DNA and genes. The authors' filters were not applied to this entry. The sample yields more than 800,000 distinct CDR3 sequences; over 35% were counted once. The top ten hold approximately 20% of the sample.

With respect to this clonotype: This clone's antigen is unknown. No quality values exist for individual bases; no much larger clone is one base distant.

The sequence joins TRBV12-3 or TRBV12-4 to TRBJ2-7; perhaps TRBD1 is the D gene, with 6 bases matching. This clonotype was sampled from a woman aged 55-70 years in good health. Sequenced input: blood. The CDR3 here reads CASSYGTLYEQYF. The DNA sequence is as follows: TGTGCCAGCAGTTACGGGACACTCTACGAGCAGTACTTC.